The subject of this entry is one T cell receptor (beta chain). No cognate antigen has been identified for it. The record has no base qualities; no much larger clone is one base away. This sample is drawn from a study of metastatic and nonmetastatic thyroid tumors (TCRdb year 2020). Background for the entire study: Repertoires were compared across peripheral blood and tumor or nodule tissue samples from malignant and benign thyroid patients. Here is what the overall study found, with its caveats: TCR beta diversity was reported as significantly higher in malignant tumors than in benign nodules, in both blood and tumor samples.

Library method: PCR. For sequencing, an Illumina HiSeq 4000 was employed. High-throughput sequencing was used to profile the TCR beta-chain CDR3 region of each patient. In the source study's methods: A classifier to discriminate distant-metastatic papillary thyroid cancer patients was built from CDR3 differences across clinicopathological groups. To measure repertoire diversity the researchers used the Shannon index, while the Morisita-Horn index served to gauge how similar the tumor and blood repertoires were. TCRdb reanalyzed the raw reads on its own, using fastp at Q25 for trimming and MiXCR for clone calling, and kept in-frame beta chains. None of the V and J calls come from the authors' own analysis; TCRdb made them. This sample holds 36,000 or so clones; about 33% were observed only once. Clones ranked in the top ten supply 15% to 20% of the sample. There are 16 amino acids in the CDR3, from cysteine to phenylalanine inclusive. Just the 48-base CDR3 DNA is kept, in frame starting at base 1. CDR1 MDHEN and CDR2 SYDVKM are derived from the germline V gene. V and J lose 3 bases and 5 bases, and a span of 19 bases separates them.

No patient had received any treatment before thyroid surgery. The study retrospectively analysed patient clinical samples collected from about 2012 to 2019 using T-cell receptor beta sequencing. Sequencing used tumor tissue. Here the chain combines TRBV28 and TRBJ2-5; a weak D assignment points to TRBD1 (5 bases agree). The clonotype originates from a female donor with papillary thyroid cancer or a benign thyroid nodule (not recorded which). Some clones in this sample may be carry-over from other donors' samples. In nucleotide form, the sequence is TGTGCCAGCAGTTTCCCCCAGGCAGGGCTTATGGAGACCCAGTACTTC. The translation is CASSFPQAGLMETQYF.